This T cell receptor beta chain was identified in a study of cytomegalovirus exposure and HLA in healthy donors. This PCR relied on a set of 60 Vbeta primers and 13 Jbeta primers. The table came from immunoSEQ multiplex PCR; TCRdb's copy has only in-frame clones and leaves some out. The table includes 170,000 or so clones, more than 80% detected once. Of note for this clone: Antigen: not known.

The CDR3 consists of 13 residues. CDR1 and CDR2 from the germline V gene are MNHEY and SVGAGI. V lost 0 bases and J 10 bases, leaving 12 bases between the germline ends. Study-wide points: HLA alleles showed associations with some 15,000 TCR beta sequences in a later analysis, at a 0.05 false discovery rate. A later analysis reportedly identified an Asian-associated ancestry cluster as carrying fewer N-insertions than the roughly 700-donor mean. Clonal expansion, a later analysis showed, was greater in HLA-associated TCR beta chains than in equally common others. The study flagged roughly 160 TCR beta chains as cytomegalovirus-associated.

The source is a man aged 18 to 29 in good health and CMV-seronegative. The chain couples TRBV6-5 to TRBJ1-2; D unclear. The material sequenced was PBMCs. The CDR3 nucleotides are TGTGCCAGCAGTTACTCGTCGTGGCAGAACTACACCTTC. Its translation: CASSYSSWQNYTF.